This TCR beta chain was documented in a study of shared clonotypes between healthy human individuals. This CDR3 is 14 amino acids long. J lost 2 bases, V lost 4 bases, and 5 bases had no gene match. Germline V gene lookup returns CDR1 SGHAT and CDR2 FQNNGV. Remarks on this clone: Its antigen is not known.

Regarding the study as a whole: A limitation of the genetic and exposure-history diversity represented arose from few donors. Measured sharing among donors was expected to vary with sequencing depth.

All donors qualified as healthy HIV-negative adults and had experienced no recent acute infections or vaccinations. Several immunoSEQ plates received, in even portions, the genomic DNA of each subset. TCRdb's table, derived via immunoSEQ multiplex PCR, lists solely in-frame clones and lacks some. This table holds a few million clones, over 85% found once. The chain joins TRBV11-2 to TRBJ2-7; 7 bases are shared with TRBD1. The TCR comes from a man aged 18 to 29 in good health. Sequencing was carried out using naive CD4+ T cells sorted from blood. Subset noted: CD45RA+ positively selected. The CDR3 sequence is CASSWTGTAYEQYF. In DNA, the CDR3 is TGTGCCAGCAGCTGGACCGGGACAGCCTACGAGCAGTACTTC.